These 16 T cell receptor beta chains share one sample of origin, sequenced in a study of T cells in women clearing cervical HPV infection. Produced via immunoSEQ multiplex PCR; TCRdb's table is partial and in-frame only. This sample's table reports more than 20,000 clones. The specimen was blood buffy coat. These receptor sequences come from a woman aged 18-69 years with a cervical HPV16 infection that either progressed to CIN3+ or cleared (not recorded which).

Comment on this clone: The read stops 3 residues short of the end of the CDR3; the missing end is completed from the germline J gene. The V gene is TRBV30, the J gene TRBJ1-4, with 7 bases aligning to TRBD1. This CDR3 region has 13 residues. Germline lookup yields CDR1 GTSNPN and CDR2 SVGIG (reference sequence). Losses at the gene ends were 8 bases for V and 8 bases for J; bases not matched to a gene: 11. Incomplete CDR3 DNA: TGTGCCGGGCTTGACAGGGTCGTGGAAAAA. Translating it yields CAGLDRVVEK. The complete CDR3 reads CAGLDRVVEKLFF.

To note about this clone: The CDR3 extends 3 residues past the end of the read, so its final part is completed from the germline J gene. The chain carries TRBV7-9 and TRBJ1-1; 9 bases match TRBD1. Germline trimming cut 2 bases from V and 3 bases from J; bases unmatched to any gene: 4. In germline, CDR1 is SEHNR, CDR2 FQNEAQ (reference sequence). The CDR3 is made up of 15 amino acids. The DNA read from the CDR3 is TGTGCCAGCAGCTTAACCGGGACAGGGTACACTGAA. Translation gives CASSLTGTGYTE. The entire CDR3 sequence reads CASSLTGTGYTEAFF.

Worth noting for this clone: The CDR3 is cut off 3 residues early in the read; its end comes from the germline J gene. V gene TRBV12-3 or TRBV12-4 combines with J gene TRBJ1-3; no definite D call. This CDR3 comprises 13 residues. Trimming removed 7 bases from V and 1 base from J, with 8 bases in between. The CDR3 DNA, read in part, is TGTGCCAGCACCCCCGTTTCTGGAAACACC. Translated: CASTPVSGNT. From start to end, the CDR3 is CASTPVSGNTIYF.

With regard to this clone: The CDR3 is cut off 3 residues early in the read; its end comes from the germline J gene. The chain has TRBV20-1 and TRBJ2-1; the D call may be TRBD1 or TRBD2 (6 bases each). V dropped 6 bases and J dropped 5 bases, with 23 bases sitting between them. CDR1 is DFQATT and CDR2 is SNEGSKA in the germline V gene (reference sequence). CDR3 length: 16 amino acids. CDR3 bases read: TGCAGTGCGGGTCCCTTAAGGGGGAGGTCTAACAATGAG. This sequence encodes CSAGPLRGRSNNE. The whole CDR3 sequence reads CSAGPLRGRSNNEQFF.

Concerning this clone: The missing CDR3 end, 3 residues past where the read stops, is filled in from the germline J gene. This sequence joins TRBV5-1 and TRBJ2-1, with TRBD2 identical over 7 bases. V shed 3 bases, J shed 8 bases, and the junction held 17 bases outside the gene matches. The CDR3 length is 17 residues. The germline V gene encodes CDR1 SGHRS and CDR2 YFSETQ. CDR3 bases read: TGCGCCAGCAGCTCCAAAGCGGGACTTTTCTCGTTAGATGAG. As protein: CASSSKAGLFSLDE. The whole CDR3 sequence reads CASSSKAGLFSLDEQFF.

On this clone itself: The observed sequence ends 3 residues before the CDR3 terminus, with the missing tail filled in from the germline J gene. The chain joins TRBV19 to TRBJ1-2; D unresolved. Germline-derived CDR1 and CDR2 are LNHDA and SQIVND (reference sequence). This CDR3 has 11 amino acids. The CDR3 is CASSMRHGYTF. The CDR3 bases that were read are TGTGCCAGTAGTATGAGACACGGC.

Remarks on this clone: The read falls 3 residues short of the CDR3 end, and the missing part is taken from the germline J gene. V gene TRBV28 combines with J gene TRBJ1-2, with 8 bases fitting TRBD1. The CDR3 runs to 14 residues. V was clipped by 6 bases and J by 4 bases; unmatched bases: 7. Germline V gene lookup returns CDR1 MDHEN and CDR2 SYDVKM. The CDR3 loop is CASSLETGVYGYTF. CDR3 DNA, as far as it was read: TGTGCCAGCAGCCTGGAGACAGGGGTCTATGGC.

To note about this clone: The CDR3 is cut off 3 residues early in the read; its end comes from the germline J gene. The V and J genes are TRBV6-2 or TRBV6-3 and TRBJ2-3; D might be TRBD2 (6 bases). The germline V and J ends were trimmed by 2 bases and 5 bases, with 17 bases remaining between them. The germline gives CDR1 MNHEY, CDR2 SVGEGT. This CDR3 contains 16 residues. The CDR3 bases that were read are TGTGCCAGCAGTTACGGTAGACTAGTTGTACGAGATACG. The encoded protein is CASSYGRLVVRDT. The full CDR3 sequence reads CASSYGRLVVRDTQYF.

About this clone itself: The sequenced fragment ends 3 residues before the CDR3 boundary, so the rest is inferred from the germline J gene. The chain recombines TRBV5-1 with TRBJ2-1; unclear D gene. The CDR3 is 15 amino acids. V was pared by 0 bases and J by 8 bases, with 15 bases between. CDR1 SGHRS and CDR2 YFSETQ come from the germline V gene. Partial CDR3 DNA: TGCGCCAGCAGCTTGGAGGCTTCAGGATGGGATGAG. This sequence encodes CASSLEASGWDE. The full CDR3 protein reads CASSLEASGWDEQFF.

The sequenced CDR3 bases are TGTGCCAGCAGTGTCGGCGGAGAAGAGACC. Translation: CASSVGGEET. The whole CDR3 region reads CASSVGGEETQYF. The chain has TRBV2 and TRBJ2-5, with D uncertain. The read stops 3 residues short of the end of the CDR3; the missing end is completed from the germline J gene. The germline CDR1 and CDR2 sequences are SNHLY and FYNNEI. V was clipped by 4 bases and J by 3 bases, with 9 bases between them. The CDR3 contains 13 residues.

As to this clone: The read halts 3 residues ahead of the CDR3 end, with the missing end drawn from the germline J gene. The rearrangement links TRBV20-1 to TRBJ2-7; TRBD1 agrees at 10 bases. Trimming took 7 bases from V and 2 from J; bases not matched to a gene: 8. CDR3 length: 14 residues. Germline assignment: CDR1 DFQATT and CDR2 SNEGSKA (reference sequence). CDR3 protein: CSGTGTGVTYEQYF. The part of the CDR3 DNA that was read is TGCAGTGGTACCGGGACAGGGGTCACCTACGAG.

With respect to this clone: With the read ending 3 residues before the CDR3 end, the germline J gene is used to fill in that end. The rearrangement uses TRBV7-8 and TRBJ2-7; 10 bases are shared with TRBD1. V lost 1 base and J lost 6; bases outside the gene matches: 3. The CDR3 length is 14 residues. The germline V gene has CDR1 SGHVS and CDR2 FQNEAQ. This CDR3 is CASSLGTGGGEQYF. The sequenced CDR3 bases are TGTGCCAGCAGCTTAGGGACAGGGGGTGGCGAG.

Considering frequency, this clone is medium-sized. The read is 3 residues too short to cover the CDR3 end, so that end is filled in from the germline J gene. J is TRBJ2-7 and V is TRBV2; D is unresolved. Germline CDR1 reads SNHLY; CDR2 reads FYNNEI. Trimming pared 0 bases from V and 3 bases from J, leaving 12 bases between. This CDR3 contains 15 residues. Incomplete CDR3 DNA: TGTGCCAGCAGTGAAGCAAAGGTTTTCCTCTACGAG. This gives the protein CASSEAKVFLYE. The whole CDR3 region reads CASSEAKVFLYEQYF. Full variable domain (outside the CDR3, taken from reference TRBV2 and TRBJ2-7): EPEVTQTPSHQVTQMGQEVILRCVPISNHLYFYWYRQILGQKVEFLVSFYNNEISEKSEIFDDQFSVERPDGSNFTLKIRSTKLEDSAMYFCASSEAKVFLYEQYFGPGTRLTVT.

As to this clone: The read terminates 3 residues ahead of where the CDR3 ends, so the germline J gene completes it. The chain has TRBV6-2 or TRBV6-3 and TRBJ2-7; D is possibly TRBD1 (5 bases). The CDR3 loop spans 13 amino acids. Germline V CDR1 and CDR2: MNHEY, SVGEGT. V lost 8 bases and J lost 5, with 16 bases in between. The CDR3 sequence: CASRRIGRDEQYF. The CDR3 DNA, read in part, is TGTGCCAGCCGACGGATCGGCAGGGACGAG.

Details on this clone: Sequencing ends 3 residues short of the CDR3 end; the germline J gene provides the rest. The chain joins TRBV5-8 to TRBJ1-2; 7 nucleotides match TRBD1. The germline V gene has CDR1 SGHTS and CDR2 YDEGEE. Trimming removed 4 bases from V and 2 bases from J; junction bases left unmatched: 5. CDR3 size: 14 residues. The CDR3 is CASSDPGQNYGYTF. Partial CDR3 DNA: TGTGCCAGCAGCGACCCGGGACAGAACTATGGC.

Of note for this clone: The read gets to within 3 residues of the CDR3 end, and the germline J gene fills in the rest. The V call is TRBV7-3, the J call TRBJ2-1; TRBD2 agrees at 13 bases. J lost 6 bases, V lost 4 bases, and 3 bases had no gene match. CDR1 is SGHTA and CDR2 is FQGTGA in the germline V gene. The CDR3 totals 15 residues. CDR3 DNA, as far as it was read: TGTGCCAGCAGCTGGGGACTAGCGGGATCCAATGAG. This sequence encodes CASSWGLAGSNE. The complete CDR3 sequence is CASSWGLAGSNEQFF.